These 21 T cell receptor beta chains came from one sample sequenced in a study of blood T cell repertoires in COVID-19. Generated by immunoSEQ multiplex PCR, the TCRdb table keeps only in-frame clones and is missing some. In the table there are tens of thousands of clones, 70% to 90% of which are singletons. Material for sequencing was peripheral blood. Receptor source: a woman between 65 and 79 years old with acute or convalescent COVID-19.

CDR3 in amino acids: CASSSGVVAWETYGYTF. The CDR3 DNA reads as TGTGCCAGCAGTTCCGGAGTTGTTGCATGGGAGACCTATGGCTACACCTTC. The V and J genes are TRBV28 and TRBJ1-2; D not resolved. Germline V gene data show CDR1 as MDHEN and CDR2 as SYDVKM. Trimming left V 4 bases short and J 4 bases short, with 22 bases between. The length of the CDR3 is 17 residues.

The chain links TRBV4-1 to TRBJ2-3; tentative D call: TRBD2 (6 bases). There are 18 residues in the CDR3. The V and J ends lost 3 bases and 1 base respectively, with 20 bases between them. Germline CDR1 is MGHRA and CDR2 is YSYEKL. Here the CDR3 DNA reads TGCGCCAGCAGCCATCCGATTTCCCGGGAGTTGGGCACAGATACGCAGTATTTT. It encodes CASSHPISRELGTDTQYF.

This chain connects TRBV7-9 to TRBJ1-6, with no clear D. From germline, CDR1 is SEHNR and CDR2 FQNEAQ (reference sequence). The V gene lost 5 bases and the J gene lost 5 bases, with 10 bases spanning the gap. This CDR3 has 14 amino acids. CDR3 in DNA: TGTGCCAGCAGCCCGATGGGCAATAATTCACCCCTCCACTTT. Residues: CASSPMGNNSPLHF.

The V call is TRBV5-4, the J call TRBJ1-1; TRBD1 is a possible D gene (6 bases). The V gene's germline CDR1 is SGHNT and CDR2 YYREEE (reference sequence). Trimming stripped 0 bases from V and 7 bases from J, with 16 bases between. The CDR3 spans 15 residues. Written as DNA, the CDR3 is TGTGCCAGCAGCTTGGACAGGGCCCCTCCTCTTGAAGCTTTCTTT. Translation: CASSLDRAPPLEAFF.

The rearrangement links TRBV29-1 to TRBJ2-5, with D perhaps TRBD2 (5 bases). CDR1 is SQVTM and CDR2 is ANQGSEA in the germline V gene. With 2 bases removed from V and 0 bases from J, the gap between germline ends came to 13 bases. CDR3 size: 15 residues. The CDR3 is CSVEYDRGYQETQYF. CDR3 bases: TGCAGCGTTGAATACGATCGAGGGTACCAAGAGACCCAGTACTTC.

The J gene is TRBJ1-6, the V gene TRBV2; 8 nucleotides align to TRBD1. Germline trimming cut 3 bases from V and 7 bases from J; bases unmatched to any gene: 2. The germline gives CDR1 SNHLY, CDR2 FYNNEI. CDR3 length equals 14 residues. The CDR3 protein is CASSEDRANSPLHF. The CDR3 bases are TGTGCCAGCAGTGAGGACAGGGCAAATTCACCCCTCCACTTT.

This chain joins TRBV5-8 and TRBJ1-3, with D maybe TRBD1 (5 bases). The germline V gene encodes CDR1 SGHTS and CDR2 YDEGEE. The CDR3 is made up of 16 amino acids. The V end was cut by 3 bases, the J end by 4 bases, with 17 bases between. The CDR3 reads CASSWGRLAPGNTIYF. The CDR3 region has the DNA TGTGCCAGCAGCTGGGGCCGACTGGCACCGGGAAACACCATATATTTT.

The chain joins TRBV27 to TRBJ1-3; tentatively, D is TRBD1 (6 bases). Germline V gene lookup returns CDR1 MNHEY and CDR2 SMNVEV (reference sequence). The CDR3 is 17 residues long. Trimming took 4 bases from V and 4 from J, leaving 20 bases between them. The CDR3 nucleotides are TGTGCCAGCAGTTCTGACAGGACCGGTCCTCTCGGAAACACCATATATTTT. Its protein product is CASSSDRTGPLGNTIYF.

The CDR3 loop is CASSPPSAAGELFF. In nucleotides, the CDR3 is TGCGCCAGCAGCCCCCCCTCAGCGGCCGGGGAGCTGTTTTTT. The genes are TRBV5-1 and TRBJ2-2; perhaps TRBD2 as D (5 bases). The CDR3 contains 14 residues. V lost 4 bases, J lost 6 bases, and 13 bases lay in between. CDR1 is SGHRS, CDR2 YFSETQ, per germline.

The gene calls are TRBV9 and TRBJ1-2; D not certain. Between the trimmed V and J ends, which lost 2 bases and 3 bases, there was a span of 11 bases. Germline CDR1 and CDR2: SGDLS and YYNGEE. The CDR3 extends over 14 amino acids. This CDR3 reads CASSVGGSDYGYTF. The CDR3 nucleotides are TGTGCCAGCAGCGTCGGAGGGAGCGACTATGGCTACACCTTC.

This clone was detected once. V and J are TRBV10-3 and TRBJ2-7, with TRBD1 as a possible D gene (5 bases). V shed 0 bases and J shed 3 bases, with 9 bases lying between them. This CDR3 comprises 14 residues. The germline gives CDR1 ENHRY, CDR2 SYGVKD. CDR3 coding DNA: TGTGCCATCAGTGAGTCACAGGAACTCTACGAGCAGTACTTC. Protein sequence: CAISESQELYEQYF.

This clone was recorded once. This chain connects TRBV29-1 to TRBJ2-7, with D perhaps TRBD1 (5 bases). The CDR3 has 13 residues. CDR1 SQVTM and CDR2 ANQGSEA come from the germline V gene. Trimming took off 3 bases at V and 5 bases at J, with 14 bases between the two ends. CDR3 sequence (DNA): TGCAGCGTTGAGTTGGGCAGGGTCAACGAGCAGTACTTC. This gives the protein CSVELGRVNEQYF.

This clone was picked up one time. The rearrangement joins TRBV10-2 to TRBJ1-2; 9 bases fit TRBD1. The CDR3 consists of 15 residues. J gave up 4 bases and V 2 bases, and 5 bases lay outside the gene matches. Germline assignment: CDR1 WSHSY and CDR2 SAAADI. For the CDR3, the DNA is TGCGCCAGCAGTGAGACAGGGGGCTCTTTCTATGGCTACACCTTC. Protein product: CASSETGGSFYGYTF.

A single count supports this clone. This chain connects TRBV11-2 to TRBJ2-3; 7 bases match TRBD2. Germline V CDR1 and CDR2: SGHAT, FQNNGV. J gave up 10 bases and V 2 bases, and 9 bases lay outside the gene matches. The CDR3 consists of 14 residues. Here the CDR3 reads CASSLLAGAGSQYF. CDR3 DNA: TGTGCCAGCAGCTTATTAGCGGGCGCAGGGTCGCAGTATTTT.

The rearrangement links TRBV9 to TRBJ2-7; 7 nucleotides agree with TRBD2. Germline V gives CDR1 SGDLS, CDR2 YYNGEE. The CDR3 totals 15 residues. V was clipped by 2 bases and J by 2 bases; unmatched bases: 7. The CDR3 region is CASSVGGTRTYEQYF. CDR3 coding DNA: TGTGCCAGCAGCGTGGGGGGGACCAGAACCTACGAGCAGTACTTC. Full variable domain (outside the CDR3, taken from reference TRBV9 and TRBJ2-7): DSGVTQTPKHLITATGQRVTLRCSPRSGDLSVYWYQQSLDQGLQFLIQYYNGEERAKGNILERFSAQQFPDLHSELNLSSLELGDSALYFCASSVGGTRTYEQYFGPGTRLTVT.

The chain is built from TRBV5-5 and TRBJ1-5; 9 nucleotides match TRBD1. The CDR3 loop spans 16 amino acids. V lost 4 bases to trimming and J lost 1 base; unmatched junction nucleotides: 6. The germline V gene encodes CDR1 SGHKS and CDR2 YYEKEE (reference sequence). The DNA of the CDR3 is TGTGCCAGCAGCACGACGGGGACAGGGAGCAATCAGCCCCAGCATTTT. This encodes CASSTTGTGSNQPQHF.

V usage is TRBV3-1 (or the pseudogene TRBV3-2) and J usage is TRBJ1-1; 11 nucleotides line up with TRBD1. V dropped 7 bases and J dropped 4; count of bases not matched to a gene: 2. Germline V CDR1 and CDR2: LGHDT, YNNKEL (reference sequence). This CDR3 has 13 residues. Written as DNA, the CDR3 is TGTGCCAGCACCGGGACAGGGGGCACTGAAGCTTTCTTT. Amino acids: CASTGTGGTEAFF.

The gene calls are TRBV24-1 and TRBJ1-1, with 8 positions matching TRBD1. The CDR3 has 12 residues. Germline V gene data show CDR1 as KGHDR and CDR2 as SFDVKD. Losses at the gene ends were 11 bases for V and 6 bases for J; bases not matched to a gene: 7. DNA for the CDR3: TGTGCCAGGGACAGGCAATACCCTGAAGCTTTCTTT. This translates into CARDRQYPEAFF.

This CDR3 is CASSPPTSGINNEQFF. CDR3 sequence (DNA): TGTGCCAGCAGTCCGCCGACTAGCGGGATAAACAATGAGCAGTTCTTC. The chain combines TRBV27 with TRBJ2-1, with TRBD2 matching over 11 bases. V was pared by 5 bases and J by 5 bases, with 8 bases of the junction left unmatched. The CDR3 sequence is 16 residues long. Germline CDR1 MNHEY, CDR2 SMNVEV (reference sequence).

This clone was counted once. The V and J genes are TRBV10-2 and TRBJ1-2, with a possible D match to TRBD1 (5 bases). Looked up from germline, CDR1 is WSHSY and CDR2 is SAAADI. This CDR3 is built from 14 residues. Trimming removed 4 bases at V and 8 bases at J, with 17 bases between. The CDR3 DNA sequence: TGCGCCAGCAGTGTAGCGGGGCTTCGATTGGGCTACACCTTC. Translated: CASSVAGLRLGYTF.

The J gene is TRBJ1-1, the V gene TRBV5-4; D is uncertain. This CDR3 contains 15 residues. V was pared by 0 bases and J by 5 bases, with 14 bases between. Germline V gives CDR1 SGHNT, CDR2 YYREEE (reference sequence). The CDR3 nucleotides read TGTGCCAGCAGCTTGGTTGCGGGCGCGGGTACTGAAGCTTTCTTT. Amino acid sequence: CASSLVAGAGTEAFF. The full variable domain, in which reference TRBV5-4 and TRBJ1-1 provide the parts outside the CDR3, is ETGVTQSPTHLIKTRGQQVTLRCSSQSGHNTVSWYQQALGQGPQFIFQYYREEENGRGNFPPRFSGLQFPNYSSELNVNALELDDSALYLCASSLVAGAGTEAFFGQGTRLTVV.